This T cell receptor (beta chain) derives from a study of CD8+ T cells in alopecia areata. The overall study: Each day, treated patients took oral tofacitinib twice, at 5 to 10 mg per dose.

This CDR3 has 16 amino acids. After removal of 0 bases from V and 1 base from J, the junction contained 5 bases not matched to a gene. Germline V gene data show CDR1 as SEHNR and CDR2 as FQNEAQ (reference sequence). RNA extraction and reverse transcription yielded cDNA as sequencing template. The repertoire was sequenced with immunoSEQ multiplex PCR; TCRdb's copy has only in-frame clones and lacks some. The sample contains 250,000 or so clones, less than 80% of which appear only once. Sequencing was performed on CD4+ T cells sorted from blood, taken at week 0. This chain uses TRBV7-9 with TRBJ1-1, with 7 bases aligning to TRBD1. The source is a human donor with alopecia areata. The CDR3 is CASSLASTGENTEAFF. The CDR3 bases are TGTGCCAGCAGCTTAGCGTCTACAGGGGAGAACACTGAAGCTTTCTTT. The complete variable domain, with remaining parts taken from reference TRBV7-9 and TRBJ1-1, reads DTGVSQNPRHKITKRGQNVTFRCDPISEHNRLYWYRQTLGQGPEFLTYFQNEAQLEKSRLLSDRFSAERPKGSFSTLEIQRTEQGDSAMYLCASSLASTGENTEAFFGQGTRLTVV.